This T cell receptor (beta chain) is drawn from a study of Graves' ophthalmopathy and Graves' hyperthyroidism. Points from the study as a whole: Blood also held most thyroid clonotypes expanded above 0.001 frequency.

This CDR3 spans 13 amino acids. In germline, CDR1 is DFQATT, CDR2 SNEGSKA (reference sequence). V trimming: 4 bases; J trimming: 4 bases; junction bases outside the gene matches: 6. This clonotype was found many times. What it binds is not known. Each diagnosis was determined on the basis of clinical symptoms, serum thyroxine, TRAb, thyroid ultrasound and orbital computed tomography. Amplified TCR beta CDR3 regions were obtained using RNA transcripts as template. HTBI primers were used in a first-round RT-PCR, which preceded a second-round multiplex PCR. TCRdb reprocessed the multiplex PCR reads via MiXCR and lists one record per CDR3 protein. The table includes 500,000 to 800,000 distinct CDR3 sequences, roughly two fifths detected once.

The chain uses TRBV20-1 and TRBJ1-2, with 7 bases identical to TRBD1. The specimen was peripheral blood. This clonotype was obtained from an adult man with Graves' ophthalmopathy. CDR3 residues: CSATGTAGYGYTF. The CDR3 coding sequence is TGCAGTGCTACAGGGACAGCTGGCTATGGCTACACCTTC.